This T cell receptor beta chain was observed in a study of T-cell reconstitution after alpha-beta-depleted transplantation in children. This clonotype was detected many times. The antigen is unknown. Study-wide results and limits: Where alpha-beta T cells came from about two months after transplant was reportedly several hundred expanded graft clones. A year had passed since transplant, and T-cell counts and diversity by then came mostly from newly produced T cells. Surviving recipient T cells and intrathymic progenitors accounted for some patients' high TCRbeta diversity at day 60.

CDR1 and CDR2 from the germline V gene are DFQATT and SNEGSKA (reference sequence). Trimming pared 6 bases from V and 5 bases from J, leaving 5 bases between. CDR3 size: 9 residues. Unique molecular identifiers were incorporated into the prepared TCRbeta library. TCRdb used MiXCR to reprocess the PCR reads, holding one entry per CDR3 protein. The sample yields about 420,000 distinct CDR3 sequences, roughly 15% seen once. The TCR was taken from a boy in the first two years of life who had a stem cell transplant for Wiskott-Aldrich syndrome, so the T cells may come from the graft donor. J is TRBJ2-7 and V is TRBV20-1, with D possibly TRBD2 on 5 matching bases. The material sequenced was PBMCs, mostly from graft donor cells, taken 360 days after TCRalphabeta/CD19-depleted stem cell transplant. CDR3 nucleotides: TGCAGTGCGGGAGACGAGCAGTACTTC. This sequence encodes CSAGDEQYF.